This T cell receptor beta chain was sequenced for a study of OX40 agonist ivuxolimab in advanced cancers. The wider study: Males comprised roughly four fifths of the group, whose mean age was roughly 60 years (range about 23 to 80).

Assay: immunoSEQ multiplex PCR; the TCRdb copy retains only in-frame clones and omits some. The profile shows 66,000 or so clones, approximately 92% of them singletons. Germline-derived CDR1 and CDR2 are LGHNA and YSLEER. The CDR3 is made up of 18 amino acids. V was trimmed by 0 bases and J by 4 bases, leaving 19 bases between them. This sequence joins TRBV4-3 and TRBJ1-3; D unresolved. This TCR came from an adult with an advanced solid tumor such as melanoma, head and neck, liver or kidney cancer. The material was CD4+ or CD8+ T cells sorted from blood, obtained in a trial of the OX40 agonist ivuxolimab. CDR3 coding DNA: TGCGCCAGCAGCCAAGAGTGGATAGGGATTGGACTCGGAAACACCATATATTTT. Its protein product is CASSQEWIGIGLGNTIYF.